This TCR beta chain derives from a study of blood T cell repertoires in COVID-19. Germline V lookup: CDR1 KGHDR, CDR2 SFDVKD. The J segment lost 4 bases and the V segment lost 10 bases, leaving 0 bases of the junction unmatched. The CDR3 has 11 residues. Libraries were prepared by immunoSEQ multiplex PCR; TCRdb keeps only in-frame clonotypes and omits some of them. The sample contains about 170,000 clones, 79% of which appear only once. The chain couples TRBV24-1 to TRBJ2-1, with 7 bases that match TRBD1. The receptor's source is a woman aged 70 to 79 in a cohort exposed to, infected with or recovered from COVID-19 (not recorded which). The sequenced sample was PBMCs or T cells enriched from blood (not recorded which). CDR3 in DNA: TGTGCCACGGGACAGTACAATGAGCAGTTCTTC. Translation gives CATGQYNEQFF.